This TCR beta chain stems from a study of CD8 T cells in ankylosing spondylitis. TCRdb recomputed calls from the 5' RACE reads with MiXCR, one row per CDR3 protein. This table has about 140,000 distinct CDR3 sequences, 6.5% to 8.5% appearing once. The CDR3 is 13 residues long. Germline V gene lookup returns CDR1 DFQATT and CDR2 SNEGSKA (reference sequence). Trimming pared 4 bases from V and 0 bases from J, leaving 8 bases between. Many counts were recorded for this clonotype. V is TRBV20-1 and J is TRBJ2-3; D unresolved. This TCR was sampled from a male donor with ankylosing spondylitis. The sequenced sample was synovial fluid, either unsorted or a sorted T cell fraction (not recorded which). The CDR3 is CSAIPSSTDTQYF. In DNA, the CDR3 is TGCAGTGCTATCCCGTCTAGCACAGATACGCAGTATTTT.